This TCR beta chain was sequenced for a study of cytomegalovirus exposure and HLA in healthy donors. Study results and caveats: Within the 120 or so validation repertoires, first-cohort TCR clusters tended to co-occur, according to a later analysis. Associated with cytomegalovirus, according to the listing, were around 160 TCR beta chains. Diagnosis of cytomegalovirus status made by the classifier reportedly showed high specificity and sensitivity. It was confirmed in vitro that three of the CMV-associated chains were specific for CMV antigens.

CDR3 length: 15 amino acids. Germline V gives CDR1 SGDLS, CDR2 YYNGEE. V was cut by 0 bases and J by 5 bases, with 14 bases left in between. In the case of this clone: Its target is not known.

TCRdb's table, derived via immunoSEQ multiplex PCR, lists solely in-frame clones and lacks some. There are roughly 140,000 clones in the sample; about 86% occur only once, and approximately 8.5% lies in the top ten. The sequenced material came from PBMCs. The chain joins TRBV9 to TRBJ2-5; D may be TRBD2 (6 bases). This clonotype originated in a woman in her late teens or twenties in good health and CMV-seropositive. The CDR3 reads CASSVVGGFGETQYF. In DNA form, the CDR3 reads TGTGCCAGCAGCGTAGTTGGAGGGTTTGGGGAGACCCAGTACTTC.